One and the same sample provided the 7 T cell receptor beta chains below, sequenced in a study of blood T cell repertoires in COVID-19. Using immunoSEQ multiplex PCR, the repertoire was profiled, and TCRdb retains in-frame clones only, with some absent. The repertoire holds about 110,000 clones, with around 80% as singletons. The sample was peripheral blood. Receptor source: a human donor in a cohort sampled during active or convalescent COVID-19.

The chain employs TRBV5-4 and TRBJ1-2; the match to TRBD1 covers 11 bases. Per germline, CDR1 SGHNT and CDR2 YYREEE (reference sequence). Trimming at V came to 5 bases and at J to 0 bases, leaving 6 bases not matched to a gene. The CDR3 covers 16 residues. The CDR3 sequence: CASRRTGGVANYGYTF. The CDR3 DNA sequence: TGTGCCAGCAGACGGACAGGGGGCGTAGCTAACTATGGCTACACCTTC. Variable domain in full (rest from reference TRBV5-4 and TRBJ1-2): ETGVTQSPTHLIKTRGQQVTLRCSSQSGHNTVSWYQQALGQGPQFIFQYYREEENGRGNFPPRFSGLQFPNYSSELNVNALELDDSALYLCASRRTGGVANYGYTFGSGTRLTVV.

This rearrangement joins TRBV5-4 to TRBJ2-3; tentative D call: TRBD1 (5 bases). The germline V gene has CDR1 SGHNT and CDR2 YYREEE (reference sequence). Trimming took off 4 bases at V and 1 base at J, with 13 bases between the two ends. This CDR3 is built from 15 residues. The CDR3 sequence: CASSPGWSGTDTQYF. CDR3 bases: TGTGCCAGCAGCCCAGGGTGGTCCGGCACAGATACGCAGTATTTT.

The chain combines TRBV6-7 with TRBJ1-6; no firm D call. TRBV6-7 is annotated as an ORF whose role is uncertain. Trimming removed 0 bases at V and 7 bases at J, with 19 bases between. This CDR3 has 18 amino acids. Here the CDR3 reads CASSYSSLGKPGNSPLHF. For the CDR3, the DNA is TGTGCCAGCAGTTACTCTTCACTGGGGAAACCGGGAAATTCACCCCTCCACTTT.

V and J are TRBV5-5 and TRBJ1-4, with 8 positions matching TRBD1. The CDR3 contains 16 residues. In germline, CDR1 is SGHKS, CDR2 YYEKEE (reference sequence). Unmatched junction bases numbered 6, after V lost 2 bases and J lost 3 bases. The CDR3 bases are TGTGCCAGCAGCTTATTACAGGGGGTGGCTAATGAAAAACTGTTTTTT. It is translated as CASSLLQGVANEKLFF.

Points on this clone: This CDR3 is also generated by other DNA sequences in the sample. This sequence joins TRBV18 and TRBJ1-1; D ambiguous. This CDR3 spans 13 amino acids. The V end was cut by 2 bases, the J end by 1 base, with 5 bases between. The germline V gene has CDR1 KGHSH and CDR2 LQKENI. The CDR3 protein is CASSPGQNTEAFF. CDR3 DNA sequence: TGTGCCAGCTCACCAGGGCAGAACACTGAAGCTTTCTTT. Complete variable domain (other parts from reference TRBV18 and TRBJ1-1): NAGVMQNPRHLVRRRGQEARLRCSPMKGHSHVYWYRQLPEEGLKFMVYLQKENIIDESGMPKERFSAEFPKEGPSILRIQQVVRGDSAAYFCASSPGQNTEAFFGQGTRLTVV.

The chain combines TRBV29-1 with TRBJ2-3; possibly TRBD1 for D (5 bases). This CDR3 comprises 11 residues. V was shortened by 2 bases and J by 10 bases, with 10 bases between the two germline ends. Per the germline V gene, CDR1 is SQVTM and CDR2 is ANQGSEA. CDR3 in DNA: TGCAGCGTTGAACGGTCAGGGTCGCAGTATTTT. Protein product: CSVERSGSQYF.

For the CDR3, the DNA is TGTGCCACCCGGAAGGGAGATCAGCCCCAGCATTTT. Translating it yields CATRKGDQPQHF. The V call is TRBV15, the J call TRBJ1-5, with D unresolved. V was clipped by 8 bases and J by 5 bases, with 10 bases between them. Per germline, CDR1 LNHNV and CDR2 YYDKDF (reference sequence). The CDR3 runs to 12 residues. The full variable domain, rest sourced from reference TRBV15 and TRBJ1-5, is DAMVIQNPRYQVTQFGKPVTLSCSQTLNHNVMYWYQQKSSQAPKLLFHYYDKDFNNEADTPDNFQSRRPNTSFCFLDIRSPGLGDTAMYLCATRKGDQPQHFGDGTRLSIL.